This entry describes one TCR beta chain. CDR1 is SGDLS and CDR2 is YYNGEE in the germline V gene. The CDR3 contains 14 residues. Trimming left V 1 base short and J 0 bases short, with 8 bases between. Treatment specified: oral pan-JAK inhibitor, 5-10 mg twice daily. The sample originates from a study of CD8+ T cells in alopecia areata. Reverse transcribed after extraction, RNA yielded cDNA as the sequencing template. The table came from immunoSEQ multiplex PCR; TCRdb's copy has only in-frame clones and leaves some out. Among around 100,000 clones listed, approximately 90% were seen once. The receptor was derived from a human donor with alopecia areata. The sequenced sample was CD8+ T cells sorted from blood, obtained between weeks 30 and 35, from a patient treated with tofacitinib. This chain connects TRBV9 to TRBJ2-7, with D unresolved. The CDR3 bases are TGTGCCAGCAGCGTATACTCGAGCTCCTACGAGCAGTACTTC. The encoded protein is CASSVYSSSYEQYF.